This T cell receptor (beta chain) originates from a study of blood T cell repertoires in COVID-19. Study as a whole: Acute-phase and convalescent COVID-19 samples originated in the United States, Italy and Spain. Nucleic acid was either cDNA or gDNA, and it came from T cells, B-cell-depleted T cells, or PBMCs.

Losses at the gene ends were 5 bases for V and 5 bases for J; bases not matched to a gene: 12. CDR3 length: 17 residues. The germline CDR1 and CDR2 sequences are SEHNR and FQNEAQ (reference sequence). As processed by the authors: Amplification of reference gene primers provided the estimated nucleated cell counts. Profiling relied on immunoSEQ multiplex PCR, and the TCRdb table lists in-frame clones only, not all of them. The DNA gave D and trimming, while V, J and clone size come from that table. The sample yields around 180,000 clones, about 80% seen once. Input material: peripheral blood. V and J are TRBV7-9 and TRBJ2-1; 10 bases agree with TRBD2. The clonotype was recovered from a man between 65 and 85 years old with active or convalescent COVID-19. The CDR3 bases are TGTGCCAGCAGCCCCTCGATGGCCGGGACTAGCGACAATGAGCAGTTCTTC. It translates to CASSPSMAGTSDNEQFF.